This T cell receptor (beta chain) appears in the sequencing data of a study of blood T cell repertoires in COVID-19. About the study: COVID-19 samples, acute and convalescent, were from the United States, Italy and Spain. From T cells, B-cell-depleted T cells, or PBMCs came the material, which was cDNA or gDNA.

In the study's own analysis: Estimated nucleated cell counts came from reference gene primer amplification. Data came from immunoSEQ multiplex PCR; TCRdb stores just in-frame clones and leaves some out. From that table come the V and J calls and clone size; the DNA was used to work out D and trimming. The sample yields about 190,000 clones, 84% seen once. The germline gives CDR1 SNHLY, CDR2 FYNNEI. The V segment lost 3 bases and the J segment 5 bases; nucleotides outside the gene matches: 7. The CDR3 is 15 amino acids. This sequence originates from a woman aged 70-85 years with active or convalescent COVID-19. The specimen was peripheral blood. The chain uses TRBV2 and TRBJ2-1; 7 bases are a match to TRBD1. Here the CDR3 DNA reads TGTGCCAGCAGTGATGTAGGGGGCAGGCACAATGAGCAGTTCTTC. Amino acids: CASSDVGGRHNEQFF.